This T cell receptor beta chain was sequenced in a study of cytomegalovirus exposure and HLA in healthy donors. Trimming removed 1 base from V and 8 bases from J, with 12 bases in between. The CDR3 totals 14 residues. Germline V gives CDR1 LGHNA, CDR2 YSLEER. Whole-study results and caveats: With later analysis, a missense DCLRE1C variant became linked to TCR beta V- and J-gene trimming.

Researchers ran the PCR with 60 Vbeta and 13 Jbeta primers. TCRdb keeps only in-frame clones here, not all; method: immunoSEQ multiplex PCR. This table has 100,000 to 150,000 clones, roughly 78% appearing once. This clone has a handful of counts. Its antigen is as yet unknown. The clonotype originates from a woman between 35 and 50 years old in good health and CMV-seronegative. The chain is built from TRBV4-3 and TRBJ2-1; possible D gene TRBD2, 5 bases. The sequenced sample consisted of PBMCs. CDR3 protein: CASSQGLQSDEQFF. In DNA form, the CDR3 reads TGCGCCAGCAGCCAAGGACTACAAAGCGATGAGCAGTTCTTC.